This TCR beta chain was sequenced during a study of cytomegalovirus exposure and HLA in healthy donors. Primers included in the PCR were 60 Vbeta and 13 Jbeta primers. Method: immunoSEQ multiplex PCR; TCRdb's copy keeps in-frame clones and lacks some. The sample has 100,000 to 150,000 clones, about 8.5% seen once; the top ten hold approximately 5%. This clone was counted only a few times. The CDR3 is made up of 15 amino acids. Germline V gene data show CDR1 as SGHAT and CDR2 as FQNNGV. V lost 2 bases and J 6 bases, leaving 16 bases between the germline ends. The V gene is TRBV11-2, the J gene TRBJ1-2; D possibly corresponds to TRBD1 (5 bases). The receptor was isolated from a man aged 40-50 years in good health and CMV-seronegative. Material for sequencing was PBMCs. The CDR3 nucleotides are TGTGCCAGCAGCTTACCCCTGGTGGGGGGGGATGGCTACACCTTC. Protein sequence: CASSLPLVGGDGYTF.